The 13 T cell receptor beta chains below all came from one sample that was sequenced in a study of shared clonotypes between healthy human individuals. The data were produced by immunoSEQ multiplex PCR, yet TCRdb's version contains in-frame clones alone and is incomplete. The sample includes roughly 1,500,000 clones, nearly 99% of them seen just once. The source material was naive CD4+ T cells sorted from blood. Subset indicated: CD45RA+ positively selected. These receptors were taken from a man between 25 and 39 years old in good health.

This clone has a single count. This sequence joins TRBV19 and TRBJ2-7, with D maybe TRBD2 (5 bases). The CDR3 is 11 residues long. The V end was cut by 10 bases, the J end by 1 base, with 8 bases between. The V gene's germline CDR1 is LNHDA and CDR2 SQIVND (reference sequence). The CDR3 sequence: CATPGSYEQYF. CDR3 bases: TGTGCCACCCCGGGGTCCTACGAGCAGTACTTC.

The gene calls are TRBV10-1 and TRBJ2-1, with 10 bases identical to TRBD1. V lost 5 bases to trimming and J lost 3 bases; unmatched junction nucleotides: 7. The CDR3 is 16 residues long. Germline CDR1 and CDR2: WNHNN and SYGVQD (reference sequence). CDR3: CASSPRTGGSYNEQFF. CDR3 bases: TGCGCCAGCAGTCCTAGGACAGGGGGAAGCTACAATGAGCAGTTCTTC.

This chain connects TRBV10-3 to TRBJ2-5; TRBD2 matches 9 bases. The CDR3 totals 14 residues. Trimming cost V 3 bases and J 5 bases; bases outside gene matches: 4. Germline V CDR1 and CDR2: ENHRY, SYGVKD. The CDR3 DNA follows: TGTGCCATCAGTGAATTAGCGGGAGAGGAGACCCAGTACTTC. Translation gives CAISELAGEETQYF.

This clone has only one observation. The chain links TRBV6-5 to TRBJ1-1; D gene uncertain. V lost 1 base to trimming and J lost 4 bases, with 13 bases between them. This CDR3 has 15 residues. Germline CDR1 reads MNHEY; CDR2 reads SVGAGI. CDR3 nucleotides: TGTGCCAGCAGTTACTTCCGGGGAGCGGGCACTGAAGCTTTCTTT. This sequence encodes CASSYFRGAGTEAFF.

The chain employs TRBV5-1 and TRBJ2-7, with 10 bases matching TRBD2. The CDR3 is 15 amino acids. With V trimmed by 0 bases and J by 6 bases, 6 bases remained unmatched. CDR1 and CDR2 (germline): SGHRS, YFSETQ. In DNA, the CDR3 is TGCGCCAGCAGCTTGGGCCTAGCGGGGGTAGTCGAGCAGTACTTC. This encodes CASSLGLAGVVEQYF. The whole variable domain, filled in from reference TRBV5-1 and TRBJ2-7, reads KAGVTQTPRYLIKTRGQQVTLSCSPISGHRSVSWYQQTPGQGLQFLFEYFSETQRNKGNFPGRFSGRQFSNSRSEMNVSTLELGDSALYLCASSLGLAGVVEQYFGPGTRLTVT.

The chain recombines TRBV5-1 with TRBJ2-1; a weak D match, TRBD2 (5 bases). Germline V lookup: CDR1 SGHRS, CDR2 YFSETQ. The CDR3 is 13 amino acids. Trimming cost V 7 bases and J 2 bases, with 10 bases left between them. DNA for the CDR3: TGCGCCAGCTCATCACTAGCCTACAATGAGCAGTTCTTC. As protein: CASSSLAYNEQFF.

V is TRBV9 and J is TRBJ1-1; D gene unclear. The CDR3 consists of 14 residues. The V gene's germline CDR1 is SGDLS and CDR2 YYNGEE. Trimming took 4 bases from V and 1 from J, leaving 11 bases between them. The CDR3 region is CASSPSSRNTEAFF. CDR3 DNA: TGTGCCAGCAGCCCTTCTTCGCGGAACACTGAAGCTTTCTTT.

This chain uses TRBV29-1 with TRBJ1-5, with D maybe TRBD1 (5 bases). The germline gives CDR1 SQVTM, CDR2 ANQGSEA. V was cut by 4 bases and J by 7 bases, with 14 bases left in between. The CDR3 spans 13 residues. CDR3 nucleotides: TGCAGCGTTGCCGGGGGAGTGGGCCAGCCCCAGCATTTT. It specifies CSVAGGVGQPQHF.

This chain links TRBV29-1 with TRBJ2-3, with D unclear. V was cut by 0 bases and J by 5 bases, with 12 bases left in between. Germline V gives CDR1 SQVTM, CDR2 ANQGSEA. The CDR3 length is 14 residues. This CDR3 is CSVEDRLNVDTQYF. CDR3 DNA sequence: TGCAGCGTTGAAGACCGGTTGAATGTAGATACGCAGTATTTT.

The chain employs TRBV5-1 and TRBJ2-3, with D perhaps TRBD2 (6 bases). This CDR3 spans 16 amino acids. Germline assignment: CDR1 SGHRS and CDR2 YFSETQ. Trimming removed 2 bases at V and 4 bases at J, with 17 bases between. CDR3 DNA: TGCGCCAGCAGCTTTGGCACCGCGGAGGGCCCAGATACGCAGTATTTT. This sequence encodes CASSFGTAEGPDTQYF.

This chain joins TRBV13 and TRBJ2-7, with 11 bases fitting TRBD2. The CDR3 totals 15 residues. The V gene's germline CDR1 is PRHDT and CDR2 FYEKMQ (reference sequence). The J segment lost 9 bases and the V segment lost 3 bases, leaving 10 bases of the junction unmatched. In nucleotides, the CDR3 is TGTGCCAGCAGCTTCGTAGCGGGAGGGCCCAGTAGGCAGTACTTC. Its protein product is CASSFVAGGPSRQYF.

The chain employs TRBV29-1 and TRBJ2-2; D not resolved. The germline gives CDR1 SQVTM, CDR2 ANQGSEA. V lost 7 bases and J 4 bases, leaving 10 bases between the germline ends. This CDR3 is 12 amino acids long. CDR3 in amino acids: CSALGFTGELFF. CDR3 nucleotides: TGCAGCGCCCTGGGGTTCACCGGGGAGCTGTTTTTT.

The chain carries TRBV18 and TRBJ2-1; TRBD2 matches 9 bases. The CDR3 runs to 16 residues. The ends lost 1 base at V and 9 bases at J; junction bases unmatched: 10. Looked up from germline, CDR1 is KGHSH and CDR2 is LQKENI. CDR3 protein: CASSPRTLAGVVEQFF. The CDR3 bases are TGTGCCAGCTCACCACGAACCTTAGCGGGAGTCGTTGAGCAGTTCTTC.